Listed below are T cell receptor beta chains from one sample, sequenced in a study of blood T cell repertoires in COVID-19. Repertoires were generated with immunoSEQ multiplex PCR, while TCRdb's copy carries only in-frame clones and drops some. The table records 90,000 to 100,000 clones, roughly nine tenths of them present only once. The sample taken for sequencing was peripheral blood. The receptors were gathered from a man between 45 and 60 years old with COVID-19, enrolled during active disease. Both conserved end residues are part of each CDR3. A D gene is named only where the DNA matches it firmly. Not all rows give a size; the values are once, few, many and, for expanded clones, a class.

CDR3aa: CASRIQISGNEQYF
CDR3nt: TGCGCCAGCCGAATTCAGATAAGCGGGAACGAGCAGTACTTC
v_gene: TRBV10-2
j_gene: TRBJ2-7
d_gene: TRBD2
abundance: -

CDR3aa: CASSEPGQGETQYF
CDR3nt: TGCGCCAGCAGCGAGCCCGGACAGGGCGAGACCCAGTACTTC
v_gene: TRBV5-1
j_gene: TRBJ2-5
d_gene: TRBD1
abundance: -

CDR3aa: CATSRGVESGGYTF
CDR3nt: TGTGCCACCAGCAGAGGGGTGGAATCGGGAGGCTACACCTTC
v_gene: TRBV15
j_gene: TRBJ1-2
d_gene: -
abundance: -

CDR3aa: CAIRLPDRRGYTF
CDR3nt: TGTGCCATCAGACTCCCAGACAGGAGAGGCTACACCTTC
v_gene: TRBV10-3
j_gene: TRBJ1-2
d_gene: -
abundance: -

CDR3aa: CASRPGLAQETQYF
CDR3nt: TGTGCCAGCAGGCCCGGACTAGCCCAAGAGACCCAGTACTTC
v_gene: TRBV27
j_gene: TRBJ2-5
d_gene: TRBD2
abundance: -

CDR3aa: CASSRKTGRTNEKLFF
CDR3nt: TGTGCCAGCAGTCGTAAGACAGGGCGGACTAATGAAAAACTGTTTTTT
v_gene: TRBV27
j_gene: TRBJ1-4
d_gene: TRBD1
abundance: -

CDR3aa: CAISPGGSPLHF
CDR3nt: TGTGCCATCAGTCCCGGGGGGTCACCCCTCCACTTT
v_gene: TRBV10-3
j_gene: TRBJ1-6
d_gene: -
abundance: -

CDR3aa: CATLRGGALTYEQYF
CDR3nt: TGTGCCACCCTTAGGGGGGGGGCCTTGACCTACGAGCAGTACTTC
v_gene: TRBV5-8
j_gene: TRBJ2-7
d_gene: -
abundance: -

CDR3aa: CASSRKGADEKLFF
CDR3nt: TGTGCCAGCAGTCGGAAGGGGGCGGATGAAAAACTGTTTTTT
v_gene: TRBV2
j_gene: TRBJ1-4
d_gene: TRBD1
abundance: few

CDR3aa: CASSMIDRNYGYTF
CDR3nt: TGTGCCAGCAGCATGATTGACAGAAACTATGGCTACACCTTC
v_gene: TRBV5-4
j_gene: TRBJ1-2
d_gene: -
abundance: -

CDR3aa: CASSMDRTTSGNTIYF
CDR3nt: TGTGCCAGCAGCATGGACAGGACTACCTCTGGAAACACCATATATTTT
v_gene: TRBV11-2
j_gene: TRBJ1-3
d_gene: TRBD1
abundance: -

CDR3aa: CASRRDRVGQPQHF
CDR3nt: TGTGCCAGCAGGCGGGACAGGGTAGGTCAGCCCCAGCATTTT
v_gene: TRBV2
j_gene: TRBJ1-5
d_gene: TRBD1
abundance: -

CDR3aa: CASSGRVPGDSRYGYTF
CDR3nt: TGTGCCAGCAGCGGGAGGGTTCCAGGGGATTCCCGCTATGGCTACACCTTC
v_gene: TRBV28
j_gene: TRBJ1-2
d_gene: -
abundance: -

CDR3aa: CASSLAAGGRGAFF
CDR3nt: TGTGCCAGCAGCCTCGCAGCAGGGGGGCGAGGTGCTTTCTTT
v_gene: TRBV2
j_gene: TRBJ1-1
d_gene: TRBD1
abundance: -

CDR3aa: CASSYRYGSYEQYF
CDR3nt: TGTGCCAGCAGTTACCGATACGGCTCCTACGAGCAGTACTTC
v_gene: TRBV6-5
j_gene: TRBJ2-7
d_gene: -
abundance: -

CDR3aa: CASSIFHSYEQYF
CDR3nt: TGTGCCAGTAGTATCTTCCACAGCTACGAGCAGTACTTC
v_gene: TRBV19
j_gene: TRBJ2-7
d_gene: -
abundance: -

CDR3aa: CASRGLGNTIYF
CDR3nt: TGTGCCAGTCGAGGGCTCGGAAACACCATATATTTT
v_gene: TRBV19
j_gene: TRBJ1-3
d_gene: -
abundance: -

CDR3aa: CASSYSTSGWGETQYF
CDR3nt: TGTGCCAGCAGTTACTCGACTAGCGGGTGGGGGGAGACCCAGTACTTC
v_gene: TRBV6-2/TRBV6-3
j_gene: TRBJ2-5
d_gene: TRBD2
abundance: many